Below are 23 T cell receptor beta chains sequenced from a single sample in a study of cytomegalovirus exposure and HLA in healthy donors. Profiled with immunoSEQ multiplex PCR; TCRdb holds only in-frame clones, not every one. The sample carries about 40,000 clones, approximately 93% recorded once. Sequencing used PBMCs. The receptors were gathered from a woman aged 18 to 35 in good health and CMV-seronegative.

The rearrangement uses TRBV10-3 and TRBJ1-3; D ambiguous. V was pared by 9 bases and J by 0 bases, with 9 bases between. In germline, CDR1 is ENHRY, CDR2 SYGVKD. CDR3 size: 13 residues. The CDR3 spells CAMRQNSGNTIYF. CDR3 bases: TGTGCCATGAGGCAAAACTCTGGAAACACCATATATTTT.

The gene calls are TRBV28 and TRBJ1-6, with D tentatively TRBD1 (5 bases). CDR1 and CDR2 from the germline V gene are MDHEN and SYDVKM. V lost 8 bases, J lost 0 bases, and 11 bases lay in between. The CDR3 length is 15 residues. The CDR3 loop is CASLGASSYNSPLHF. Written as DNA, the CDR3 is TGTGCCAGCCTTGGGGCAAGCTCCTATAATTCACCCCTCCACTTT.

A few counts support this clone. The V call is TRBV28, the J call TRBJ2-5, with 9 bases lining up with TRBD1. Per germline, CDR1 MDHEN and CDR2 SYDVKM. This CDR3 has 16 amino acids. V trimming: 3 bases; J trimming: 5 bases; junction bases outside the gene matches: 10. The CDR3, as DNA: TGTGCCAGCAGTTTTGATCGGACAGGGGAAATGGAGACCCAGTACTTC. Protein sequence: CASSFDRTGEMETQYF.

In its sample, this clone was seen a few times. The chain couples TRBV6-1 to TRBJ1-1, with a possible D match to TRBD1 (6 bases). The CDR3 is made up of 13 amino acids. Trimming pared 6 bases from V and 3 bases from J, leaving 11 bases between. The germline gives CDR1 MNHNS, CDR2 SASEGT. DNA for the CDR3: TGTGCCAGCAGCGGACAGCCTCACACTGAAGCTTTCTTT. Protein sequence: CASSGQPHTEAFF.

J is TRBJ2-7 and V is TRBV2; 13 positions match TRBD2. The CDR3 is 11 residues long. V shed 6 bases and J 12 bases; nucleotides not matched to a gene: 2. The germline V gene has CDR1 SNHLY and CDR2 FYNNEI. This CDR3 is CASSGLAGAYF. The CDR3 region has the DNA TGTGCCAGCAGCGGACTAGCGGGGGCGTACTTC.

The chain employs TRBV18 and TRBJ2-5; D uncertain. The CDR3 spans 12 residues. Germline-derived CDR1 and CDR2 are KGHSH and LQKENI. Trimming stripped 5 bases from V and 5 bases from J, with 9 bases between. CDR3 sequence: CASSTGEETQYF. As DNA, the CDR3 is TGTGCCAGCTCAACCGGTGAGGAGACCCAGTACTTC.

The genes are TRBV5-8 and TRBJ1-5; 8 bases are shared with TRBD1. CDR1 SGHTS and CDR2 YDEGEE come from the germline V gene. The J segment lost 5 bases and the V segment lost 1 base, leaving 8 bases of the junction unmatched. CDR3 length: 16 amino acids. The CDR3 DNA follows: TGTGCCAGCAGCTTGCCCAGGGGGCACACGGATCAGCCCCAGCATTTT. It codes for CASSLPRGHTDQPQHF.

The V and J genes are TRBV7-8 and TRBJ2-7; perhaps TRBD2 as D (5 bases). Germline CDR1 SGHVS, CDR2 FQNEAQ. This CDR3 contains 13 residues. Deletions cut 5 bases from V and 3 bases from J, with 11 bases between. The CDR3, as DNA: TGTGCCAGCAGCCCGGGGTCCTACTACGAGCAGTACTTC. It is translated as CASSPGSYYEQYF. Complete variable domain (other parts from reference TRBV7-8 and TRBJ2-7): GAGVSQSPRYKVAKRGQDVALRCDPISGHVSLFWYQQALGQGPEFLTYFQNEAQLDKSGLPSDRFFAERPEGSVSTLKIQRTQQEDSAVYLCASSPGSYYEQYFGPGTRLTVT.

The rearrangement uses TRBV5-1 and TRBJ2-2; TRBD1 might be the D (6 bases). Trimming stripped 8 bases from V and 0 bases from J, with 11 bases between. Germline assignment: CDR1 SGHRS and CDR2 YFSETQ. The CDR3 is 14 amino acids. CDR3 sequence (DNA): TGCGCCAGTAGACAGGCCCCGAACACCGGGGAGCTGTTTTTT. The encoded protein is CASRQAPNTGELFF.

The CDR3 is CASRPPDRANSPLHF. The CDR3 DNA reads as TGTGCCAGCAGACCCCCGGACAGGGCTAATTCACCCCTCCACTTT. The J gene is TRBJ1-6, the V gene TRBV28; TRBD1 agrees at 8 bases. Germline V gives CDR1 MDHEN, CDR2 SYDVKM. V lost 6 bases and J lost 6; bases outside the gene matches: 7. This CDR3 contains 15 residues.

V and J are TRBV9 and TRBJ2-5; tentative D call: TRBD2 (5 bases). The germline V and J ends were trimmed by 3 bases and 5 bases, with 11 bases remaining between them. Germline V gene sequence: CDR1 SGDLS, CDR2 YYNGEE. CDR3 length equals 13 residues. The CDR3 DNA follows: TGTGCCAGCAGCGGTCGGGGTCTGGAGACCCAGTACTTC. Its translation is CASSGRGLETQYF.

V and J are TRBV7-7 and TRBJ2-1; 9 bases are shared with TRBD2. Germline values: CDR1 SSHAT, CDR2 FNYEAQ (reference sequence). The V gene end was trimmed by 5 bases and the J gene end by 1 base; junction bases not matched to a gene: 6. CDR3 length: 16 amino acids. The CDR3 reads CASSRLAGPSYNEQFF. The DNA for the CDR3 is TGTGCCAGCAGCCGCCTAGCGGGGCCATCCTACAATGAGCAGTTCTTC.

The rearrangement uses TRBV18 and TRBJ1-4; the D gene is possibly TRBD1 (5 bases). The CDR3 consists of 14 residues. Germline loops: CDR1 KGHSH, CDR2 LQKENI. V lost 3 bases to trimming and J lost 6 bases, with 11 bases between them. CDR3 bases: TGTGCCAGCTCACCGTGGCAGGGTGATGAAAAACTGTTTTTT. Translated, it gives CASSPWQGDEKLFF.

The rearrangement uses TRBV5-1 and TRBJ2-3; 8 bases are shared with TRBD2. The CDR3 sequence is 14 residues long. Per the germline V gene, CDR1 is SGHRS and CDR2 is YFSETQ. V was clipped by 2 bases and J by 2 bases; unmatched bases: 1. The CDR3 DNA sequence: TGCGCCAGCAGCTTTAGCGGGACCACAGATACGCAGTATTTT. Translating gives CASSFSGTTDTQYF.

The genes are TRBV4-2 and TRBJ1-3; maybe TRBD1 (6 bases). Germline assignment: CDR1 LGHNA and CDR2 YNFKEQ. Trimming left V 2 bases short and J 0 bases short, with 11 bases between. The CDR3 sequence is 16 residues long. Here the CDR3 reads CASSQHDRSSGNTIYF. The CDR3 nucleotides are TGTGCCAGCAGCCAACATGACAGGTCCTCTGGAAACACCATATATTTT.

The CDR3, as DNA: TGTGCCAGCTCACCTACAGGGCCTTTGAACACCGGGGAGCTGTTTTTT. Its protein is CASSPTGPLNTGELFF. This rearrangement joins TRBV18 to TRBJ2-2; possibly TRBD1 for D (6 bases). V was shortened by 3 bases and J by 1 base, with 12 bases between the two germline ends. Germline CDR1 and CDR2: KGHSH and LQKENI. This CDR3 has 16 amino acids.

The chain is built from TRBV6-1 and TRBJ1-3; D unresolved. The V gene's germline CDR1 is MNHNS and CDR2 SASEGT. The ends were cut back, 8 bases at V and 0 bases at J, with 5 bases in the middle. The CDR3 loop spans 12 amino acids. CDR3 sequence (DNA): TGTGCCAGCGGCAACTCTGGAAACACCATATATTTT. Amino acids: CASGNSGNTIYF.

This clone is a singleton in its sample. The rearrangement links TRBV28 to TRBJ1-5, with 7 bases lining up with TRBD1. The junction had 5 bases not matched to a gene; V was cut back by 3 bases and J by 3 bases. From germline, CDR1 is MDHEN and CDR2 SYDVKM. This CDR3 comprises 15 residues. CDR3 protein: CASSFRDRNNQPQHF. In DNA, the CDR3 is TGTGCCAGCAGTTTTCGGGACAGAAACAATCAGCCCCAGCATTTT.

The chain employs TRBV7-2 and TRBJ1-2; D might be TRBD1 (5 bases). The CDR3 is 13 residues long. CDR1 and CDR2 (germline): SGHTA, FQGNSA. The ends were cut back, 6 bases at V and 9 bases at J, with 17 bases in the middle. This chain's CDR3 is CASSVRQGYSYTF. The CDR3, as DNA: TGTGCCAGCAGTGTTAGGCAGGGTTACAGCTACACCTTC.

CDR3 sequence (DNA): TGTGCCAGCGGATCCCCGGGACAGAGCAATCAGCCCCAGCATTTT. Protein product: CASGSPGQSNQPQHF. This chain joins TRBV28 and TRBJ1-5; TRBD1 matches 7 bases. Germline V lookup: CDR1 MDHEN, CDR2 SYDVKM. V trimming: 8 bases; J trimming: 1 base; junction bases outside the gene matches: 8. The CDR3 is made up of 15 amino acids.

This chain connects TRBV6-5 to TRBJ1-1; D possibly corresponds to TRBD1 (6 bases). Germline CDR1 reads MNHEY; CDR2 reads SVGAGI. The CDR3 loop spans 13 amino acids. With 6 bases removed from V and 10 bases from J, the gap between germline ends came to 18 bases. The DNA for the CDR3 is TGTGCCAGCAGACAGGGTTTCACCTTGGTAGCTTTCTTT. Amino acids: CASRQGFTLVAFF.

V gene TRBV5-4 combines with J gene TRBJ1-5; TRBD1 aligns across 10 bases. This CDR3 is built from 15 residues. The V segment lost 5 bases and the J segment 7 bases; nucleotides outside the gene matches: 9. Germline V lookup: CDR1 SGHNT, CDR2 YYREEE (reference sequence). Here the CDR3 reads CASSSDRGKGQPQHF. In DNA form, the CDR3 reads TGTGCCAGCAGTTCGGACAGGGGGAAAGGGCAGCCCCAGCATTTT. Combining the CDR3 with reference TRBV5-4 and TRBJ1-5 gives the whole variable domain ETGVTQSPTHLIKTRGQQVTLRCSSQSGHNTVSWYQQALGQGPQFIFQYYREEENGRGNFPPRFSGLQFPNYSSELNVNALELDDSALYLCASSSDRGKGQPQHFGDGTRLSIL.

The V and J genes are TRBV6-1 and TRBJ1-5; the D is unclear. The CDR3 loop spans 16 amino acids. The germline gives CDR1 MNHNS, CDR2 SASEGT. The V and J ends lost 2 bases and 4 bases respectively, with 15 bases between them. CDR3 in DNA: TGTGCCAGCAGTGAATGGTGGAGGGAGTCAAATCAGCCCCAGCATTTT. The encoded protein is CASSEWWRESNQPQHF.